This T cell receptor (beta chain) derives from a study of blood T cells in healthy people across ages. This clonotype was counted only a few times. A J-beta primer mix and a sample-barcoded 5' primer were used in a second PCR of roughly 6 to 12 cycles. TCRdb independently ran MiXCR on the 5' RACE reads; one entry per CDR3 protein. The repertoire holds some 700,000 distinct CDR3 sequences, with roughly 43% as singletons. The CDR3 spans 16 residues. Germline CDR1 is PRHDT and CDR2 is FYEKMQ (reference sequence). Trimming left V 7 bases short and J 4 bases short, with 22 bases between. All donors came from Russia, were Caucasian and healthy, and spanned ages roughly 6 to 95.

The rearrangement joins TRBV13 to TRBJ1-2; tentatively, D is TRBD1 (5 bases). The sequencing sample was made of blood. The clonotype comes from a woman aged 60-70 years in good health. CDR3 sequence: CASTDQERTRLYGYTF. The CDR3 DNA sequence: TGTGCCAGCACGGACCAAGAGAGGACAAGACTCTATGGCTACACCTTC.